The TCR beta chain described here comes from a study of blood T cell repertoires in COVID-19. Across the study: Acute-phase and convalescent COVID-19 samples originated in the United States, Italy and Spain. Nucleic acid was either cDNA or gDNA, and it came from T cells, B-cell-depleted T cells, or PBMCs.

The V gene's germline CDR1 is LNHDA and CDR2 SQIVND (reference sequence). CDR3 length: 13 residues. V lost 5 bases to trimming and J lost 4 bases, with 9 bases between them. Source study methods: Amplifying reference gene primers gave estimates of nucleated cell counts. Measured with immunoSEQ multiplex PCR; TCRdb has only the in-frame clones, and not every one. From that table come the V and J calls and clone size; the DNA was used to work out D and trimming. Counted here are roughly 250,000 clones, about 86% occurring once; the ten biggest clones make up around 8.9%. The receptor comes from a middle-aged man with active or convalescent COVID-19. This sequence joins TRBV19 and TRBJ1-5; D gene ambiguous. The sequencing input was peripheral blood. CDR3 DNA: TGTGCCAGTAGTCTCGAGGAGAATCAGCCCCAGCATTTT. This sequence encodes CASSLEENQPQHF. Complete variable domain (other parts from reference TRBV19 and TRBJ1-5): DGGITQSPKYLFRKEGQNVTLSCEQNLNHDAMYWYRQDPGQGLRLIYYSQIVNDFQKGDIAEGYSVSREKKESFPLTVTSAQKNPTAFYLCASSLEENQPQHFGDGTRLSIL.